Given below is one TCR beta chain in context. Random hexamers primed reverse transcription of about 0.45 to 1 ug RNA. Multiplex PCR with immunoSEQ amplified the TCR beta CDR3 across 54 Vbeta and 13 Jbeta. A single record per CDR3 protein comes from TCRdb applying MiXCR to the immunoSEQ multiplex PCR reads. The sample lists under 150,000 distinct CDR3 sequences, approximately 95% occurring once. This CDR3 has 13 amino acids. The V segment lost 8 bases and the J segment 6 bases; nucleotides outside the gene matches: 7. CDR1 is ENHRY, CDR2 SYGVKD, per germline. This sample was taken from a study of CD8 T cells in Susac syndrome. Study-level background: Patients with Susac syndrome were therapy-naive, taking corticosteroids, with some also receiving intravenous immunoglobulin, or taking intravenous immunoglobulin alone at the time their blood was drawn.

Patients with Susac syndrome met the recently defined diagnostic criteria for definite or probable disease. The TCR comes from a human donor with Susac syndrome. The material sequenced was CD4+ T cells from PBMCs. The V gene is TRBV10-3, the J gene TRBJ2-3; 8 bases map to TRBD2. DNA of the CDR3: TGTGCCATCGGTAGCGGGGATTTGGATACGCAGTATTTT. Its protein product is CAIGSGDLDTQYF.